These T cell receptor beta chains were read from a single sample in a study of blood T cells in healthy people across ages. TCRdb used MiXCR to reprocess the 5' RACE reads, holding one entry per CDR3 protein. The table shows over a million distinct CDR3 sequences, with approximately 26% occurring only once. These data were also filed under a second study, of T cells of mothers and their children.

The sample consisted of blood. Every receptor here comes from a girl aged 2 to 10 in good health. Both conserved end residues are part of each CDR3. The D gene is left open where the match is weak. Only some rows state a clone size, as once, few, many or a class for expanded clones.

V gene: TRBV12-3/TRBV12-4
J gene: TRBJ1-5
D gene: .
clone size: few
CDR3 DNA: TGTGCCAGCAGTCCCACTCATGGAGGATCTCAGCCCCAGCATTTT
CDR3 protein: CASSPTHGGSQPQHF

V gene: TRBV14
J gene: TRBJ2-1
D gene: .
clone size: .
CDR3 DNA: TGTGCCAGCAGCCAAGGTCAGATTCGTGAGCAGTTCTTC
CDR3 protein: CASSQGQIREQFF

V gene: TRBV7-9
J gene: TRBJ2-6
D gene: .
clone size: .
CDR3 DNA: TGTGCCAGCAGCCCCGGACAGATGAGCTCTGGGGCCAACGTCCTGACTTTC
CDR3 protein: CASSPGQMSSGANVLTF

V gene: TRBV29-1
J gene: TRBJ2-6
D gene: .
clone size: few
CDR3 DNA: TGCAGCGTTGAGACGGCCAACGTCCTGACTTTC
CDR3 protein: CSVETANVLTF

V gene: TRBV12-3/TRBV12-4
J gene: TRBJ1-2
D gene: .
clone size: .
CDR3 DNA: TGTGCCAGCAGTTTCCTCCATGGCTACACCTTC
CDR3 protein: CASSFLHGYTF

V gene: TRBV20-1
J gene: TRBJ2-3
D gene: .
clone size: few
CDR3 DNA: TGCAGTGCTAGAGATCAGAAGGATTTCAAGGGAGATACGCAGTATTTT
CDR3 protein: CSARDQKDFKGDTQYF

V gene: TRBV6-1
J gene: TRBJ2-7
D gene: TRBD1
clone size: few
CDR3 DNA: TGTGCCAGCAGTGAATGGGACAGGCTCGACGAGCAGTACTTC
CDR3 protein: CASSEWDRLDEQYF

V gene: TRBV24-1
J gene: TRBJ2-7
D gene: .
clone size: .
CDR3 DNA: TGTGCCACCAGTGTTACAGGGTACGAGCAGTACTTC
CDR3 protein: CATSVTGYEQYF

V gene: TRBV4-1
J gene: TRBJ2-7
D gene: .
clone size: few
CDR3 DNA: TGCGCCAGCAGCCACTCTCAGGGTTCCTACGAGCAGTACTTC
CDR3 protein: CASSHSQGSYEQYF

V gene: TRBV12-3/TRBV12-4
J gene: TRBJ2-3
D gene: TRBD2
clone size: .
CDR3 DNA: TGTGCCAGCAGTTTCCAAATACTAGCGGGAAAGGATACGCAGTATTTT
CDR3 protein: CASSFQILAGKDTQYF

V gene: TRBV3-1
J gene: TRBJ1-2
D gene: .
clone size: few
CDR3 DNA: TGTGCCAGCAGCCAAGAGGGGGGCCGGGACAACCCCTATGGCTACACCTTC
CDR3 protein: CASSQEGGRDNPYGYTF

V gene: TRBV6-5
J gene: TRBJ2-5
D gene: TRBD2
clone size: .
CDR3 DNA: TGTGCCAGCAGTTACCCTAGCGGACCGCCCAGAGAGACCCAGTACTTC
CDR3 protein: CASSYPSGPPRETQYF

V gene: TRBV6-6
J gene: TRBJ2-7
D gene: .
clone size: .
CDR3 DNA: TGTGCCACCTGGGGGCATCCTTGGGAGCAGTACTTC
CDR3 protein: CATWGHPWEQYF

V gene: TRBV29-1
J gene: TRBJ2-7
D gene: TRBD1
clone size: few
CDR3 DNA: TGCAGCGTCGAGGGACAGGGGGGGGTCTACGAGCAGTACTTC
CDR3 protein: CSVEGQGGVYEQYF

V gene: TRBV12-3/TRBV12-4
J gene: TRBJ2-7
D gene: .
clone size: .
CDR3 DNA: TGTGCCAGCAGTTCAGGACCAGTCTCCTACGAGCAGTACTTC
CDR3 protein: CASSSGPVSYEQYF

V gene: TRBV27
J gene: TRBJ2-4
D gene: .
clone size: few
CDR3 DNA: TGTGCCAGCAGTTGGAGCGGCAAAAACATTCAGTACTTC
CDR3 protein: CASSWSGKNIQYF

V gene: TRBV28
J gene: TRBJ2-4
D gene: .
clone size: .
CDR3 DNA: TGTGCCAGCACCCGGGACGGGGTATCTGAGTACTTC
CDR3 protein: CASTRDGVSEYF

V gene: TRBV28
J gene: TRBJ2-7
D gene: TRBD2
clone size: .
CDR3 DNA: TGTGCCAGCAGTCCCGGGGAGGGCCCCTACGGGCAGTACTTC
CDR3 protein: CASSPGEGPYGQYF

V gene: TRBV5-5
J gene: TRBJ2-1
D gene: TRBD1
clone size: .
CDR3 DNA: TGTGCCAGCACCTCCGGACAGGGGGCGCAGAATGAGCAGTTCTTC
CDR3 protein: CASTSGQGAQNEQFF

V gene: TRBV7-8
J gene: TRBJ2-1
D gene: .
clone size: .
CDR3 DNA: TGTGCCAGCGTGCTTACCCTGGCTAGCCAGGACAATGAGCAGTTCTTC
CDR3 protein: CASVLTLASQDNEQFF

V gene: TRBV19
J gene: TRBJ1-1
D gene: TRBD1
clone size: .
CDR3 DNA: TGTGCCAGTAGCTCGGACAGGTGGGACACTGAAGCTTTCTTT
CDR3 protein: CASSSDRWDTEAFF

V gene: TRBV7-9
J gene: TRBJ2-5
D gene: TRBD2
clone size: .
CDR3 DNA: TGTGCCAGCAGCGGAGCACTTCGAGCGGGATCGGAGACCCAGTACTTC
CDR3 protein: CASSGALRAGSETQYF

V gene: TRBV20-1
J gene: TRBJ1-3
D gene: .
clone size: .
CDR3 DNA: TGCAGTGCGAGAGTTTACGACAGGCGGCAGGACACCATATATTTT
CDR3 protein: CSARVYDRRQDTIYF

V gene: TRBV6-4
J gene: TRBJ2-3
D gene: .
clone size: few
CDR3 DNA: TGTGCCAGCAGCGCCGTATGGGGCACAGATACGCAGTATTTT
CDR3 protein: CASSAVWGTDTQYF

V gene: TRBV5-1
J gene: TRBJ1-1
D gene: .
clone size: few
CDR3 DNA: TGCGCCAGCAGCTTGGAGCCTTATCGGGGCCAAGGGTCCACGATGAACACTGAAGCTTTCTTT
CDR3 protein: CASSLEPYRGQGSTMNTEAFF

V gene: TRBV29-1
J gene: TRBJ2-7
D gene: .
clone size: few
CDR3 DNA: TGCAGCGTTCACCTTGACAATCCGCTCTACGAGCAGTACTTC
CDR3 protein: CSVHLDNPLYEQYF

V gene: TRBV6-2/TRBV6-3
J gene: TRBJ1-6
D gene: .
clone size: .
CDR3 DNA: TGTGCCAGCAGTCAACCGGGGGCGCTGGCCCTCCACTTT
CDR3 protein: CASSQPGALALHF

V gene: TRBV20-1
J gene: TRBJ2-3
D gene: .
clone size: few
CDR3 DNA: TGCAGTGCTAGAGATTCGAGCTTCACAGATACGCAGTATTTT
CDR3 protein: CSARDSSFTDTQYF

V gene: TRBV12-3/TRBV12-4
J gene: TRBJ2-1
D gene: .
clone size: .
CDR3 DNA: TGTGCCAGCAGCCTTGATGGGCTAGGCTACAATGAGCAGTTCTTC
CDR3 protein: CASSLDGLGYNEQFF

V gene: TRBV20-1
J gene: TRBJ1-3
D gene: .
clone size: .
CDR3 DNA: TGCAGTGCTAGAGCTGGGATCTCTGGAAACACCATATATTTT
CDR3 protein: CSARAGISGNTIYF

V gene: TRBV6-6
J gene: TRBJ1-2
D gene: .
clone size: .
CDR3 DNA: TGTGCCAGCATCCTGGGTCCGAACTATGGCTACACCTTC
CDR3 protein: CASILGPNYGYTF

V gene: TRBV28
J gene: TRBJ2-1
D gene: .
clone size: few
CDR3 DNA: TGTGCCAGCAGCCGCTCCTATAATCGTTACAATGAGCAGTTCTTC
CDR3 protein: CASSRSYNRYNEQFF

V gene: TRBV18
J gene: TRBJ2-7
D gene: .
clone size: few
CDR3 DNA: TGTGCCAGCTCACCACCCGGCAGGGGAGACTACGAGCAGTACTTC
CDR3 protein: CASSPPGRGDYEQYF

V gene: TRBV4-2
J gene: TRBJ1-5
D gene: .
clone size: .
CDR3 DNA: TGTGCCAGCAGCCAAGCCCTTCTGGGCCTTAGCGATCAGCCCCAGCATTTT
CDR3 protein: CASSQALLGLSDQPQHF

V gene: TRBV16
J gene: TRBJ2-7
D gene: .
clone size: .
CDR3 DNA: TGTGCCAGCAGCCCCAGGTACCTCGACGAGCAGTACTTC
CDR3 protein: CASSPRYLDEQYF

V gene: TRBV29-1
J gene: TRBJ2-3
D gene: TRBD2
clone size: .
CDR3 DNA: TGTAGCCAGCGGGGGGCAACAGATACGCAGTATTTT
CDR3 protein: CSQRGATDTQYF

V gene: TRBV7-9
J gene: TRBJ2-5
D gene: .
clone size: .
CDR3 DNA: TGTGCCAGCAGCTTGGTGGGGGCGAAAGAGACCCAGTACTTC
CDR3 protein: CASSLVGAKETQYF

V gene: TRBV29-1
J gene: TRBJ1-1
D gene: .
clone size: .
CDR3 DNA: TGCAGCGTTGTCCCAGGTGAAGCTTCCTTT
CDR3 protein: CSVVPGEASF

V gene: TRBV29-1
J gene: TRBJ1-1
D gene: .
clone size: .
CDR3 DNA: TGCAGCGCCCTGATCCGAGTTTCGACTGAAGCTTTCTTT
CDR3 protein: CSALIRVSTEAFF

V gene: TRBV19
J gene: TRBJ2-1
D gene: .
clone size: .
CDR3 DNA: TGTGCCAGTAGTATTTCACTAAACAATGAGCAGTTCTTC
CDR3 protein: CASSISLNNEQFF

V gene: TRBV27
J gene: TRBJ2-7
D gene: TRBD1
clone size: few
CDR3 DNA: TGTGCCAGCAGTTTAAGGGGACAGGACGAGCAGTACTTC
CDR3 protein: CASSLRGQDEQYF

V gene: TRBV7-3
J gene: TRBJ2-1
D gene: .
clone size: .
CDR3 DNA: TGTGCCAGCAGCCTTCGACCAGGGTCCGTCTCCTACAATGAGCAGTTCTTC
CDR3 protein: CASSLRPGSVSYNEQFF

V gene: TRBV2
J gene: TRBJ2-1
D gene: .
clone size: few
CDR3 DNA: TGTGCCACCCAATCAGGCAGCGAGACCTACAATGAGCAGTTCTTC
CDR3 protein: CATQSGSETYNEQFF

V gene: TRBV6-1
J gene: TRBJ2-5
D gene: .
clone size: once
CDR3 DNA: TGTGCCAGCAGTGCCCCTGACGAGACCCAGTACTTC
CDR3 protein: CASSAPDETQYF

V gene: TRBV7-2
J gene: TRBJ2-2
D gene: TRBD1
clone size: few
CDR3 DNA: TGTGCCAGCAGCACAACCCGGGACAGGGGAAGGGGCACCGGGGAGCTGTTTTTT
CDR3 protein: CASSTTRDRGRGTGELFF

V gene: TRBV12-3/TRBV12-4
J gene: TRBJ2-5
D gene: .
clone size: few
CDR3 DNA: TGTGCCAGCATAAGGACGCCGCAAGAGACCCAGTACTTC
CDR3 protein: CASIRTPQETQYF

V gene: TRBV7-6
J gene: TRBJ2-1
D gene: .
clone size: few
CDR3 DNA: TGTGCCAGCAGCCTTGTTGAGCGGGAGCAGTTCTTC
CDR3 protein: CASSLVEREQFF

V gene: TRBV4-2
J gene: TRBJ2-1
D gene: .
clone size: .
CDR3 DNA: TGTGCCAGCAGCCTGAGCGTGGGGAATGAGCAGTTCTTC
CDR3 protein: CASSLSVGNEQFF

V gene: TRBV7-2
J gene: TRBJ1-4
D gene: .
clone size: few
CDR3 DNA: TGTGCCAGCAGCTTAGAGGGGTATCGAAAACTGTTTTTT
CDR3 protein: CASSLEGYRKLFF

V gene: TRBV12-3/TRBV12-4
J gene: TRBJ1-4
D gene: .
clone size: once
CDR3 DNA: TGTGCCAGCAACTTTGGGGGGGCCGCGGATGAAAAACTGTTTTTT
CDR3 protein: CASNFGGAADEKLFF

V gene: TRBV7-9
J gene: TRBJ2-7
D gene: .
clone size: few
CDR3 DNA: TGTGCCAGCAGCCTCTATGGACCCTCCTACGAGCAGTACTTC
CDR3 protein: CASSLYGPSYEQYF